One sample yielded the 25 T cell receptor beta chains listed below, sequenced in a study of post-analysis software for immune sequencing data. Study-wide results and caveats: Five TRBV segments appeared more often in patients than in controls, and TRBV5-6, TRBV5-1 and TRBV20-1 were among these.

The library was made from cDNA and included unique molecular identifiers. TCRdb independently ran MiXCR on the PCR reads; one entry per CDR3 protein. The sample yields 700,000 to 900,000 distinct CDR3 sequences, around 42% seen once. Which antigens these TCRs recognize remains unknown. Input material: blood. The receptors were gathered from a girl aged 5-17 years with multiple sclerosis.

V and J are TRBV13 and TRBJ2-3, with TRBD2 matching over 13 bases. The CDR3 has 20 residues. With V trimmed by 5 bases and J by 3 bases, 17 bases remained unmatched. Germline V gives CDR1 PRHDT, CDR2 FYEKMQ (reference sequence). The CDR3 DNA reads as TGTGCCAGCAGCCCCCGGACAGGGAGTAGGACTAGCGGGAGAACAGATACGCAGTATTTT. Translated, it gives CASSPRTGSRTSGRTDTQYF.

The chain employs TRBV11-2 and TRBJ2-3; the match to TRBD2 covers 9 bases. Germline assignment: CDR1 SGHAT and CDR2 FQNNGV. J was trimmed by 0 bases and V by 5 bases; bases with no gene match: 6. The CDR3 consists of 16 residues. In DNA form, the CDR3 reads TGTGCCAGCAGCCGAGGACTAGCGCTAAGCACAGATACGCAGTATTTT. Translation: CASSRGLALSTDTQYF.

In its sample, this clonotype was seen once. The V gene is TRBV6-5, the J gene TRBJ1-1, with TRBD1 matching over 12 bases. CDR3 length: 16 residues. V lost 4 bases and J lost 3; bases outside the gene matches: 6. Germline V gene data show CDR1 as MNHEY and CDR2 as SVGAGI. The DNA for the CDR3 is TGTGCCAGCAGTTCGGGACAGGGGGCCCTGGACACTGAAGCTTTCTTT. It is translated as CASSSGQGALDTEAFF.

The rearrangement joins TRBV20-1 to TRBJ2-1; D may be TRBD2 (5 bases). V was pared by 6 bases and J by 6 bases, with 15 bases between. This CDR3 contains 13 residues. CDR1 DFQATT and CDR2 SNEGSKA come from the germline V gene (reference sequence). The DNA of the CDR3 is TGCAGTGCCAGGACTGGGAAAGGCAATGAGCAGTTCTTC. Its protein is CSARTGKGNEQFF.

This chain links TRBV27 with TRBJ2-7, with no clear D. CDR3 length: 13 residues. V was clipped by 0 bases and J by 3 bases, with 6 bases between them. Germline CDR1 is MNHEY and CDR2 is SMNVEV (reference sequence). CDR3 loop: CASSLSNGYEQYF. The CDR3 DNA follows: TGTGCCAGCAGTTTATCGAACGGCTACGAGCAGTACTTC.

Turning to this clonotype: A much bigger clone sits one base away, suggesting this may be a read error. V gene TRBV20-1 combines with J gene TRBJ1-1; TRBD1 matches 8 bases. Trimming cost V 5 bases and J 3 bases; bases outside gene matches: 5. From germline, CDR1 is DFQATT and CDR2 SNEGSKA (reference sequence). This CDR3 is built from 13 residues. This CDR3 reads CSAGTGMDTEAFF. The CDR3 DNA follows: TGCAGTGCTGGGACAGGAATGGACACTGAAGCTTTCTTT.

The chain recombines TRBV5-8 with TRBJ1-1, with unresolved D. This CDR3 is 14 amino acids long. CDR1 is SGHTS and CDR2 is YDEGEE in the germline V gene. V lost 0 bases and J 5 bases, leaving 11 bases between the germline ends. As DNA, the CDR3 is TGTGCCAGCAGCTTGGGGCGGGGTTCAACTGAAGCTTTCTTT. This translates into CASSLGRGSTEAFF.

J is TRBJ2-7 and V is TRBV4-1; 11 bases agree with TRBD2. The CDR3 length is 16 residues. Germline assignment: CDR1 MGHRA and CDR2 YSYEKL. V was pared by 0 bases and J by 3 bases, with 4 bases of the junction left unmatched. The CDR3 DNA sequence: TGCGCCAGCAGCCAAGAGGGACTAGCGGATGTCTACGAGCAGTACTTC. It is translated as CASSQEGLADVYEQYF.

V and J are TRBV24-1 and TRBJ2-3; no clear D gene. There are 13 residues in the CDR3. Germline V CDR1 and CDR2: KGHDR, SFDVKD. V lost 3 bases and J 6 bases, leaving 9 bases between the germline ends. CDR3 coding DNA: TGTGCCACCAGTGATCCCACAGTTGATACGCAGTATTTT. Translating gives CATSDPTVDTQYF.

This clonotype has only a few counts. The chain is built from TRBV20-1 and TRBJ2-1; no clear D gene. The CDR3 contains 11 residues. The V end was cut by 5 bases, the J end by 5 bases, with 7 bases between. Germline V gene sequence: CDR1 DFQATT, CDR2 SNEGSKA (reference sequence). For the CDR3, the DNA is TGCAGTGCTCCTAGAGACAATGAGCAGTTCTTC. Amino acids: CSAPRDNEQFF.

V is TRBV27 and J is TRBJ2-5; no clear D gene. Deletions cut 8 bases from V and 0 bases from J, with 13 bases between. CDR1 and CDR2 (germline): MNHEY, SMNVEV (reference sequence). This CDR3 region has 14 residues. The CDR3 nucleotides read TGTGCCAGCGGGGAAGGCAGCTACCAAGAGACCCAGTACTTC. Protein sequence: CASGEGSYQETQYF.

This clonotype showed up just a few times. The chain has TRBV7-2 and TRBJ2-1; D ambiguous. CDR1 and CDR2 (germline): SGHTA, FQGNSA. The V gene lost 4 bases and the J gene lost 8 bases, with 12 bases spanning the gap. The CDR3 extends over 13 amino acids. The CDR3 loop is CASSSYAQDEQFF. As DNA, the CDR3 is TGTGCCAGCAGCTCTTACGCCCAGGATGAGCAGTTCTTC.

J is TRBJ2-1 and V is TRBV4-1; D not resolved. The V end was cut by 0 bases, the J end by 6 bases, with 9 bases between. The CDR3 sequence is 14 residues long. Germline values: CDR1 MGHRA, CDR2 YSYEKL. The CDR3 DNA reads TGCGCCAGCAGCCAAGATAGTAACCTCAATGAGCAGTTCTTC. Protein product: CASSQDSNLNEQFF.

This chain uses TRBV7-9 with TRBJ2-2; D unclear. CDR3 length: 14 amino acids. V shed 5 bases and J shed 3 bases, with 10 bases lying between them. The germline V gene encodes CDR1 SEHNR and CDR2 FQNEAQ (reference sequence). In nucleotides, the CDR3 is TGTGCCAGCAGCAACACCCAGGACACCGGGGAGCTGTTTTTT. Protein sequence: CASSNTQDTGELFF.

The V call is TRBV5-8, the J call TRBJ1-2; D remains unclear. Germline V CDR1 and CDR2: SGHTS, YDEGEE. The CDR3 sequence is 15 residues long. V shed 0 bases and J shed 2 bases, with 11 bases lying between them. CDR3 residues: CASSLAPGLNYGYTF. For the CDR3, the DNA is TGTGCCAGCAGCTTGGCTCCGGGGTTGAACTATGGCTACACCTTC.

This clonotype appeared a few times. CDR3 bases: TGTGCCAGCAGCCCACTGGCCGGGACAGTAGTTTACGAGCAGTACTTC. Protein: CASSPLAGTVVYEQYF. The chain is built from TRBV7-9 and TRBJ2-5, with 7 positions matching TRBD1. The assigned J gene may be wrong: the sequence end matches TRBJ2-7 better. Germline CDR1 and CDR2: SEHNR and FQNEAQ (reference sequence). The CDR3 loop spans 16 amino acids.

This clonotype has only one observation. Compared with germline, one end of the junction differs, possibly owing to a read error. This chain's CDR3 is CANSPRTGVGYEQYF. The DNA for the CDR3 is TGTGCCAACAGCCCTCGGACAGGGGTAGGCTACGAGCAGTACTTC. This sequence joins TRBV3-1 and TRBJ2-7, with 9 bases lining up with TRBD1. CDR1 and CDR2 (germline): LGHDT, YNNKEL (reference sequence). The CDR3 loop spans 15 amino acids.

For the CDR3, the DNA is TGTGCCAGCAGTCCCCACCTGGAGAGACTTGAAGTCTACAATGAGCAGTTCTTC. The encoded protein is CASSPHLERLEVYNEQFF. This rearrangement joins TRBV6-1 to TRBJ2-1; D is unresolved. This CDR3 comprises 18 residues. In germline, CDR1 is MNHNS, CDR2 SASEGT. V was trimmed by 5 bases and J by 3 bases, leaving 23 bases between them.

This clonotype was recorded a few times. The chain couples TRBV7-8 to TRBJ2-1, with 7 positions matching TRBD2. This CDR3 region has 15 residues. With 8 bases clipped from V and 6 bases from J, the junction kept 13 bases outside the gene matches. Germline loops: CDR1 SGHVS, CDR2 FQNEAQ. CDR3 protein: CASARGNSGGNEQFF. CDR3 sequence (DNA): TGTGCCAGCGCCCGCGGGAATTCGGGAGGCAATGAGCAGTTCTTC.

This clonotype was detected only once. Mismatch with germline at one junction end may stem from a read error. The chain has TRBV20-1 and TRBJ2-7; D may be TRBD1 or TRBD2 (5 bases each). CDR3 length: 16 residues. Per germline, CDR1 DFQATT and CDR2 SNEGSKA (reference sequence). Here the CDR3 reads CSARYPADAQGETQYF. Here the CDR3 DNA reads TGCAGTGCTAGGTACCCCGCGGACGCCCAGGGAGAGACCCAGTACTTT.

This rearrangement joins TRBV12-3 or TRBV12-4 to TRBJ1-5, with TRBD1 as a possible D gene (6 bases). CDR3 length: 18 residues. Trimming removed 6 bases from V and 7 bases from J, with 28 bases in between. The CDR3 region is CASRIPGTGQALGQPQHF. CDR3 DNA sequence: TGTGCCAGCAGGATACCCGGCACAGGGCAGGCCCTCGGCCAGCCCCAGCATTTT.

The chain combines TRBV25-1 with TRBJ2-7, with 10 bases aligning to TRBD2. CDR3 size: 15 residues. V gave up 2 bases and J gave up 7 bases; unmatched junction bases: 8. Germline V gene data show CDR1 as MGHDK and CDR2 as SYGVNS. The CDR3 loop reads CASSETGTSAAEQYF. The CDR3 DNA is TGTGCCAGCAGTGAAACAGGGACTAGCGCCGCAGAGCAGTACTTC.

This clonotype was counted a single time. This rearrangement joins TRBV6-6 to TRBJ2-4; D may be TRBD1 (6 bases). The DNA end favors TRBJ2-7, so the J call may be wrong. The CDR3 length is 13 residues. Looked up from germline, CDR1 is MNHNY and CDR2 is SVGAGI (reference sequence). In DNA form, the CDR3 reads TGTGCCACCCAACAGGGAGCCTCCTACGAGCAGTACTTC. Its protein is CATQQGASYEQYF.

The chain links TRBV20-1 to TRBJ1-2; D is uncertain. This CDR3 has 10 amino acids. Between the trimmed V and J ends, which lost 0 bases and 6 bases, there was a span of 2 bases. Germline V gives CDR1 DFQATT, CDR2 SNEGSKA (reference sequence). The CDR3 DNA is TGCAGTGCTAGAGATCATGGCTACACCTTC. Encoded protein: CSARDHGYTF.

The chain carries TRBV7-9 and TRBJ2-5, with D perhaps matching TRBD1 (6 bases). V lost 7 bases and J 3 bases, leaving 18 bases between the germline ends. The germline gives CDR1 SEHNR, CDR2 FQNEAQ (reference sequence). CDR3 size: 15 residues. The CDR3 is CASTYGQGLKETQYF. The CDR3 DNA reads TGTGCCAGCACTTACGGGCAGGGGTTAAAAGAGACCCAGTACTTC.